Following are 23 T cell receptor beta chains from one sample sequenced in a study of blood T cell repertoires in COVID-19. Assay used: immunoSEQ multiplex PCR; TCRdb lists only in-frame clones, some missing. The table lists about 280,000 clones, around nine tenths of them singletons. The sequenced material came from peripheral blood. The receptors shown here come from a woman younger than 45 with COVID-19, enrolled during active disease.

V and J are TRBV5-5 and TRBJ1-6; D is unclear. Germline CDR1 SGHKS, CDR2 YYEKEE (reference sequence). This CDR3 contains 14 residues. Trimming removed 2 bases from V and 6 bases from J, with 9 bases in between. Written as DNA, the CDR3 is TGTGCCAGCAGCTTTCGCTACAGTAATTCACCCCTCCACTTT. The encoded protein is CASSFRYSNSPLHF.

The chain combines TRBV27 with TRBJ1-2, with D possibly TRBD1 on 5 matching bases. This CDR3 has 13 amino acids. CDR1 and CDR2 (germline): MNHEY, SMNVEV (reference sequence). V was shortened by 3 bases and J by 5 bases, with 10 bases between the two germline ends. The CDR3 protein is CASSLKGKYGYTF. CDR3 sequence (DNA): TGTGCCAGCAGTTTGAAGGGGAAGTATGGCTACACCTTC.

CDR3 loop: CASSFGVSTEAFF. For the CDR3, the DNA is TGTGCCAGCAGCTTCGGGGTTAGCACTGAAGCTTTCTTT. The chain has TRBV5-6 and TRBJ1-1; D uncertain. V lost 2 bases to trimming and J lost 4 bases, with 9 bases between them. Per germline, CDR1 SGHDT and CDR2 YYEEEE. This CDR3 has 13 amino acids.

The CDR3 bases are TGTGCCAGCTCCTCAATTTGGGACCCTCGGGGGGAGCAGTACTTC. Its protein is CASSSIWDPRGEQYF. This rearrangement joins TRBV27 to TRBJ2-7, with a possible D match to TRBD2 (6 bases). Trimming left V 8 bases short and J 7 bases short, with 24 bases between. The CDR3 extends over 15 amino acids. Germline V gives CDR1 MNHEY, CDR2 SMNVEV (reference sequence).

Note on this clone: One end of the junction varies from germline; a read error may be responsible. The V and J genes are TRBV5-6 and TRBJ1-1; D is perhaps TRBD1 (6 bases). This CDR3 is built from 13 residues. CDR1 SGHDT and CDR2 YYEEEE come from the germline V gene. The CDR3 is CARSLAGGGGAFF. The CDR3 DNA is TGCGCCCGCAGCTTGGCGGGGGGCGGGGGAGCTTTCTTT.

The V and J genes are TRBV2 and TRBJ1-1; unclear D gene. The CDR3 is made up of 14 amino acids. Trimming removed 8 bases at V and 0 bases at J, with 13 bases between. Germline V CDR1 and CDR2: SNHLY, FYNNEI. The CDR3 DNA reads as TGTGCCAGCGGAGAAAGGCAATTGAACACTGAAGCTTTCTTT. Its protein is CASGERQLNTEAFF.

CDR3 nucleotide sequence: TGTGCCAGCAGTCCCGGCATAGCGGGGAAAGTCACAGATACGCAGTATTTT. Translating it yields CASSPGIAGKVTDTQYF. The chain has TRBV28 and TRBJ2-3; 8 bases map to TRBD2. Germline CDR1 MDHEN, CDR2 SYDVKM. Losses at the gene ends were 5 bases for V and 2 bases for J; bases not matched to a gene: 12. This CDR3 has 17 residues.

This chain links TRBV11-1 with TRBJ2-3; TRBD1 matches at 7 bases. The germline V gene encodes CDR1 SGHAT and CDR2 FQDESV (reference sequence). V was pared by 7 bases and J by 0 bases, with 4 bases of the junction left unmatched. CDR3 size: 14 residues. CDR3 bases: TGTGCCAGCAATAGGGGGCGGAGCACAGATACGCAGTATTTT. Amino acids: CASNRGRSTDTQYF.

This chain joins TRBV6-5 and TRBJ1-1; D remains unclear. The germline V gene encodes CDR1 MNHEY and CDR2 SVGAGI. V was clipped by 2 bases and J by 4 bases, with 11 bases between them. This CDR3 has 14 amino acids. The DNA for the CDR3 is TGTGCCAGCAGTTACGTAATCGGGAGCACTGAAGCTTTCTTT. Amino acids: CASSYVIGSTEAFF.

The CDR3 sequence is CASSQRMTGGDYNSPLHF. The DNA of the CDR3 is TGCGCCAGCAGCCAGAGGATGACAGGGGGGGACTATAATTCACCCCTCCACTTT. The chain uses TRBV4-1 and TRBJ1-6, with 9 bases matching TRBD1. Losses at the gene ends were 3 bases for V and 3 bases for J; bases not matched to a gene: 9. The germline CDR1 and CDR2 sequences are MGHRA and YSYEKL. This CDR3 has 18 residues.

The rearrangement joins TRBV7-9 to TRBJ1-6, with 8 bases lining up with TRBD1. Germline V gene sequence: CDR1 SEHNR, CDR2 FQNEAQ (reference sequence). This CDR3 is built from 17 residues. Germline trimming cut 5 bases from V and 3 bases from J; bases unmatched to any gene: 9. CDR3 in DNA: TGTGCCAGCAGCGACACGAACAGGGGGTTCTATAATTCACCCCTCCACTTT. Translation: CASSDTNRGFYNSPLHF.

This clone was seen only a few times. This chain connects TRBV7-9 to TRBJ1-2; unclear D gene. Germline CDR1 SEHNR, CDR2 FQNEAQ (reference sequence). There are 13 residues in the CDR3. Trimming left V 4 bases short and J 1 base short, with 7 bases between. CDR3: CASSSLNNYGYTF. DNA for the CDR3: TGTGCCAGCAGCTCCCTTAATAACTATGGCTACACCTTC. Looking up the rest from reference TRBV7-9 and TRBJ1-2 gives the full variable domain: DTGVSQNPRHKITKRGQNVTFRCDPISEHNRLYWYRQTLGQGPEFLTYFQNEAQLEKSRLLSDRFSAERPKGSFSTLEIQRTEQGDSAMYLCASSSLNNYGYTFGSGTRLTVV.

Concerning this clone itself: This specimen includes other DNA sequences encoding the same CDR3. The chain links TRBV5-1 to TRBJ2-5; 11 bases are shared with TRBD1. The CDR3 sequence is 16 residues long. V shed 0 bases, J shed 2 bases, and the junction held 3 bases outside the gene matches. Germline CDR1 and CDR2: SGHRS and YFSETQ. CDR3: CASSLAGTGGQETQYF. The CDR3 DNA reads TGCGCCAGCAGCTTGGCCGGGACAGGGGGACAAGAGACCCAGTACTTC.

This clone is a singleton in its sample. This chain uses TRBV29-1 with TRBJ2-3; TRBD1 is a possible D gene (6 bases). Trimming pared 6 bases from V and 1 base from J, leaving 11 bases between. The CDR3 spans 13 residues. Germline CDR1 reads SQVTM; CDR2 reads ANQGSEA. The CDR3 here is CSVGHRGTDTQYF. In DNA form, the CDR3 reads TGCAGCGTGGGACACCGAGGCACAGATACGCAGTATTTT.

The chain recombines TRBV6-5 with TRBJ2-7; D is possibly TRBD1 (6 bases). Germline V gene lookup returns CDR1 MNHEY and CDR2 SVGAGI. Trimming took 1 base from V and 4 from J, leaving 14 bases between them. CDR3 length: 15 residues. The CDR3 coding sequence is TGTGCCAGCAGTTACTTACAGGGATCGGCTTACGAGCAGTACTTC. Translation: CASSYLQGSAYEQYF.

This chain connects TRBV7-9 to TRBJ1-6; D is possibly TRBD1 (6 bases). Germline V gene sequence: CDR1 SEHNR, CDR2 FQNEAQ (reference sequence). The V and J ends lost 6 bases and 7 bases respectively, with 10 bases between them. The CDR3 is 13 amino acids. CDR3 DNA sequence: TGTGCCAGCAGGGGGGGGCCGAATTCACCCCTCCACTTT. Protein sequence: CASRGGPNSPLHF. Full variable domain (remainder filled in from reference TRBV7-9 and TRBJ1-6): DTGVSQNPRHKITKRGQNVTFRCDPISEHNRLYWYRQTLGQGPEFLTYFQNEAQLEKSRLLSDRFSAERPKGSFSTLEIQRTEQGDSAMYLCASRGGPNSPLHFGNGTRLTVT.

V gene TRBV18 combines with J gene TRBJ1-1; 10 nucleotides agree with TRBD1. From germline, CDR1 is KGHSH and CDR2 LQKENI. CDR3 length: 15 amino acids. The V segment lost 6 bases and the J segment 4 bases; nucleotides outside the gene matches: 8. The CDR3 DNA is TGTGCCAGCTCGCGACAGGGGGCCTTCTCCACTGAAGCTTTCTTT. Translated: CASSRQGAFSTEAFF. Using reference TRBV18 and TRBJ1-1 for the parts outside the CDR3, the full variable domain is NAGVMQNPRHLVRRRGQEARLRCSPMKGHSHVYWYRQLPEEGLKFMVYLQKENIIDESGMPKERFSAEFPKEGPSILRIQQVVRGDSAAYFCASSRQGAFSTEAFFGQGTRLTVV.

The chain joins TRBV4-1 to TRBJ2-2; D is ambiguous. V lost 3 bases to trimming and J lost 2 bases, with 10 bases between them. This CDR3 contains 15 residues. CDR1 and CDR2 from the germline V gene are MGHRA and YSYEKL. CDR3 sequence (DNA): TGCGCCAGCAGCCAGCGGTCAGAAAACACCGGGGAGCTGTTTTTT. Protein: CASSQRSENTGELFF.

V and J are TRBV5-1 and TRBJ1-1, with D uncertain. Trimming removed 2 bases at V and 7 bases at J, with 18 bases between. CDR1 and CDR2 (germline): SGHRS, YFSETQ. CDR3 length equals 15 residues. The CDR3 spells CASSFIRVRGVEAFF. The CDR3 bases are TGCGCCAGCAGCTTCATTCGGGTGCGAGGAGTTGAAGCTTTCTTT.

The J gene is TRBJ2-7, the V gene TRBV6-2 or TRBV6-3; 8 bases line up with TRBD1. The CDR3 sequence is 12 residues long. The V segment lost 5 bases and the J segment 11 bases; nucleotides outside the gene matches: 8. In germline, CDR1 is MNHEY, CDR2 SVGEGT. Here the CDR3 DNA reads TGTGCCAGCAGTCTTGGACAGGGTATAGAGTACTTC. Encoded protein: CASSLGQGIEYF.

This chain uses TRBV7-8 with TRBJ1-3, with 7 positions matching TRBD1. Germline CDR1 SGHVS, CDR2 FQNEAQ. The length of the CDR3 is 18 residues. V dropped 0 bases and J dropped 3; count of bases not matched to a gene: 11. CDR3 amino acids: CASSLAPGTDFFGNTIYF. In DNA form, the CDR3 reads TGTGCCAGCAGCTTAGCGCCCGGGACAGATTTTTTTGGAAACACCATATATTTT.

This sequence joins TRBV6-5 and TRBJ1-5; the D gene is possibly TRBD1 (5 bases). The CDR3 has 13 residues. The V and J ends lost 4 bases and 4 bases respectively, with 8 bases between them. Germline lookup yields CDR1 MNHEY and CDR2 SVGAGI. CDR3 in DNA: TGTGCCAGCAGTTCCAGGGAAAATCAGCCCCAGCATTTT. Amino acids: CASSSRENQPQHF.

The chain recombines TRBV6-5 with TRBJ1-2, with D tentatively TRBD1 (6 bases). This CDR3 is 15 amino acids long. V lost 7 bases and J 3 bases, leaving 18 bases between the germline ends. Germline V gene lookup returns CDR1 MNHEY and CDR2 SVGAGI. This chain's CDR3 is CASTLRGGLDYGYTF. CDR3 nucleotide sequence: TGTGCCAGCACCTTAAGGGGGGGTCTTGACTATGGCTACACCTTC.